This T cell receptor (beta chain) was documented in a study of T cell responses to AZD1222 COVID-19 vaccine. Broader study findings: Spike-specific TCR breadth and depth rose after two AZD1222 doses. Donor demographics were predominantly white British with a female majority; clonal diversity may be underestimated.

Regarding this clone: Its antigen remains unknown.

CDR1 is MRHNA, CDR2 SNTAGT, per germline. The length of the CDR3 is 16 residues. V gave up 6 bases and J gave up 4 bases; unmatched junction bases: 9. Assay used: immunoSEQ multiplex PCR; TCRdb lists only in-frame clones, some missing. The sample contains more than 150,000 clones, about nine tenths of which appear only once. The sample in question was peripheral blood, obtained 28 days after the second AZD1222 dose. V and J are TRBV6-4 and TRBJ2-2; 9 bases line up with TRBD2. The receptor was derived from an adult who received the AZD1222 COVID-19 vaccine. In DNA form, the CDR3 reads TGTGCCAGCAGCAATAGCGGGAGTTTCAGCACCGGGGAGCTGTTTTTT. Protein: CASSNSGSFSTGELFF.